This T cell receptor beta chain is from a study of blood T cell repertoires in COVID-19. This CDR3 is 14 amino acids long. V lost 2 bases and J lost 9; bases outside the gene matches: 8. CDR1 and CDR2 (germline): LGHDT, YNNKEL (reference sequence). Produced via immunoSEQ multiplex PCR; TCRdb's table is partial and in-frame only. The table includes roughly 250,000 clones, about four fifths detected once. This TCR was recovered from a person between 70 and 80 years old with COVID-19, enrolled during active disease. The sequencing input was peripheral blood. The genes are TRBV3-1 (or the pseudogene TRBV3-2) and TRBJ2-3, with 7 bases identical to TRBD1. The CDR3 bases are TGTGCCAGCAGCCAAAAATTTCAGGGACAGACGCAGTATTTT. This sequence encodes CASSQKFQGQTQYF.